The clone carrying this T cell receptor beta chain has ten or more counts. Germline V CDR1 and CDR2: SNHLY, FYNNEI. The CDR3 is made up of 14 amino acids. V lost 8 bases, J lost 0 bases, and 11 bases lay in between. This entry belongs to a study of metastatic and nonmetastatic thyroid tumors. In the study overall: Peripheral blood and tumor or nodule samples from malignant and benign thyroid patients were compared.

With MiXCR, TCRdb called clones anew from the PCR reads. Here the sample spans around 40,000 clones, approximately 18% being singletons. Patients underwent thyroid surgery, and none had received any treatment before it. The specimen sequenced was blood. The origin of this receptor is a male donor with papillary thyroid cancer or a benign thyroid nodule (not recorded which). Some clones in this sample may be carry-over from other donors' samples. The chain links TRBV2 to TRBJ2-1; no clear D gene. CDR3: CASSAGPSYNEQFF. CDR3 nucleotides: TGTGCCAGCTCCGCCGGGCCCTCCTACAATGAGCAGTTCTTC.